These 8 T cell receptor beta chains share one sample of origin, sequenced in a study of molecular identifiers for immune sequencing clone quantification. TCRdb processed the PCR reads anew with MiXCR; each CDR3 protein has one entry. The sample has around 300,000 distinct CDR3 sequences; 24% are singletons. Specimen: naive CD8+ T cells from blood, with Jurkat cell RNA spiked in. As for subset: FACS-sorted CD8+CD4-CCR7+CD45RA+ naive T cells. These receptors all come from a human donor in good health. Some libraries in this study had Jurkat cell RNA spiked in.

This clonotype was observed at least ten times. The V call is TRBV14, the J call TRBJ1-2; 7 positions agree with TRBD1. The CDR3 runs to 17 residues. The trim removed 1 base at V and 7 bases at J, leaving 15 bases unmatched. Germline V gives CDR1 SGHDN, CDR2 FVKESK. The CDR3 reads CASSQASSVRGDRGYTF. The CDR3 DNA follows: TGTGCCAGCAGCCAAGCGTCTTCCGTCAGGGGGGATCGTGGCTACACCTTC.

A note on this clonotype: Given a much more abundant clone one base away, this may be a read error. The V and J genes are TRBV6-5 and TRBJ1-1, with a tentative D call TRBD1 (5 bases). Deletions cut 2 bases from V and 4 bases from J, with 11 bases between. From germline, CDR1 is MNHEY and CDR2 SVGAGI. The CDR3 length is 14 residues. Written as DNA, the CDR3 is TGTGCCAGCAGTTACGTGGGGCCCGGCACTGAAGCTTTCTTT. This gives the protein CASSYVGPGTEAFF.

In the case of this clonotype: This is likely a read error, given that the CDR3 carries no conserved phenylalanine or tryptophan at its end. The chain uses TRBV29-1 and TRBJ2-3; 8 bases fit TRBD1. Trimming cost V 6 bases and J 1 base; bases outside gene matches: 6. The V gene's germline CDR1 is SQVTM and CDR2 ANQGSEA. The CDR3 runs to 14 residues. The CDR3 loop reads CSVTGTGGTDTQYL. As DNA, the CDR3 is TGCAGCGTGACCGGGACAGGAGGCACAGATACGCAGTATTTA.

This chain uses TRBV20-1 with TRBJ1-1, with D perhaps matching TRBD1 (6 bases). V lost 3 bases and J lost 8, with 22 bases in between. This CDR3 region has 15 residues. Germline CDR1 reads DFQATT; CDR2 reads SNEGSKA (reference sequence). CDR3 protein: CSARRGDGTSLEAFF. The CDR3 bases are TGCAGTGCTAGGAGGGGGGACGGGACATCACTCGAAGCTTTCTTT.

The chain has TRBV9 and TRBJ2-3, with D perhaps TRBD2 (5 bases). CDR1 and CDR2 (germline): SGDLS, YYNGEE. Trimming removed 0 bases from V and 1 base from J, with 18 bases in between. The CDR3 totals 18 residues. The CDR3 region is CASSVAGFSGVGTDTQYF. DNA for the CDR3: TGTGCCAGCAGCGTAGCCGGGTTCTCCGGGGTTGGCACAGATACGCAGTATTTT.

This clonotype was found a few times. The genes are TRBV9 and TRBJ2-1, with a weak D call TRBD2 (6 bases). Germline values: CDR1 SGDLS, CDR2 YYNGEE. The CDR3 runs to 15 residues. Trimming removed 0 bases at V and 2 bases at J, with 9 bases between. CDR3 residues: CASSVDGGTYNEQFF. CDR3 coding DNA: TGTGCCAGCAGCGTAGATGGCGGGACCTACAATGAGCAGTTCTTC.

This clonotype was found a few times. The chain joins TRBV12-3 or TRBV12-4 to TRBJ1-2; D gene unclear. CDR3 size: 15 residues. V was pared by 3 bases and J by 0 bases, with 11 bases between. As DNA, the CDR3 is TGTGCCAGCAGTTTCTTTGGGGAAGCTAACTATGGCTACACCTTC. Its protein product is CASSFFGEANYGYTF.

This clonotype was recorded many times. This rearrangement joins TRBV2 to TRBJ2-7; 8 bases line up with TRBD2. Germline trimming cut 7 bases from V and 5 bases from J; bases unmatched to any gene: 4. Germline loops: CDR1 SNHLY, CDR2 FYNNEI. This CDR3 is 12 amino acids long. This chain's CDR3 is CASTAGGDEQYF. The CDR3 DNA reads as TGTGCCAGCACCGCGGGGGGTGACGAGCAGTACTTC.